Listed below are T cell receptor beta chains from one sample, sequenced in a study of T cells in localized non-small cell lung cancer. The table came from immunoSEQ multiplex PCR; TCRdb's copy has only in-frame clones and leaves some out. The sample yields some 130,000 clones, approximately 88% seen once. The starting material was peripheral blood, obtained before any cancer treatment. The receptors were gathered from a female donor of 60 years or more with stage I lung adenocarcinoma. Each CDR3 is given with its conserved first and last residue. Each record gives: CDR3 length, V gene, clone size, CDR3 protein. Part of the rows lack a size; the others show once, few, many or a class for expanded clones.

>13|TRBV11-3|NA
CASSLTQENEAFF
>16|TRBV2|NA
CASSDLRQAGANVLTF
>14|TRBV21-1|once
CASSPCQGNEKLFF
>15|TRBV28|once
CASSLPQTGATEAFF
>14|TRBV28|NA
CASSPGRRRDGYTF
>11|TRBV28|NA
CASSSPLEQYF
>14|TRBV28|NA
CASNPDRGQETQYF
>18|TRBV9|once
CASSVVPGGSGTADTQYF
>17|TRBV5-5|NA
CASSLILGTSSGNTIYF
>11|TRBV19|NA
CASSGYTEAFF
>14|TRBV7-6|NA
CASSLEASSGEQYF
>13|TRBV7-9|NA
CASSLASHNEQFF
>16|TRBV14|NA
CASSQRTPGGGETQYF
>14|TRBV9|NA
CASSVGVGYNEQFF
>13|TRBV30|NA
CAWRTSGSYEQYF
>14|TRBV7-8|NA
CASSFLEVNQPQHF
>16|TRBV5-1|NA
CASSKTSRPSTDTQYF
>14|TRBV29-1|NA
CSATIGQANTEAFF
>16|TRBV2|NA
CASSPRVAGLSNEQFF
>15|TRBV5-1|NA
CASSFGTGINQPQHF
>14|TRBV29-1|once
CSVVGTDGTYEQYF
>14|TRBV29-1|NA
CSVTTALPYNEQFF
>14|TRBV6-5|NA
CASSTATAKNIQYF
>13|TRBV4-2|NA
CASSPGQPAEAFF
>13|TRBV29-1|NA
CSVEASGRVEQYF
>16|TRBV7-2|once
CASSSILGQGHEKLFF
>19|TRBV7-2|NA
CASSLSPPGQGANTGELFF
>14|TRBV5-6|once
CASSRTVEVDTQYF
>15|TRBV19|NA
CASSKGGTTNTEAFF
>16|TRBV11-1|NA
CASSLGLAGGLNEQFF
>15|TRBV7-9|NA
CASSLTTGTSSGYTF
>12|TRBV29-1|NA
CSGSRGNTEAFF
>14|TRBV7-8|NA
CASSISYQQETQYF
>13|TRBV5-1|NA
CASKEPLQETQYF
>15|TRBV18|NA
CASSPKLAGENEQFF
>15|TRBV10-1|NA
CASSETGAAKNIQYF
>14|TRBV27|once
CASSGDRPFHEQYF
>13|TRBV9|NA
CASSVRENYGYTF
>16|TRBV11-2|NA
CASRHIRGRATDTQYF
>13|TRBV27|NA
CASRPPTGSGYTF
>13|TRBV30|few
CAWLRGENYGYTF
>14|TRBV5-4|NA
CASSSKDKSYEQYF
>15|TRBV5-1|NA
CASSLVGQNTGELFF
>13|TRBV29-1|NA
CSVFIKEEETQYF
>13|TRBV28|few
CASRRQGVYEQYF
>15|TRBV6-1|NA
CASSEPGTVTSAQYF
>11|TRBV6-5|NA
CASSYGTEAFF
>13|TRBV18|NA
CASSRDSGNTIYF
>16|TRBV7-2|NA
CASSLGLSAEYNEQFF